The 32 T cell receptor beta chains below come from one sample, sequenced in a study of blood T cell repertoires in COVID-19. Generated by immunoSEQ multiplex PCR, the TCRdb table keeps only in-frame clones and is missing some. This sample yields fewer than 70,000 clones, of which around three quarters are seen a single time; more than 2.5% belongs to the top ten. The sequencing input was peripheral blood. Source of these receptors: a man aged 60 to 69 with acute or convalescent COVID-19.

The chain joins TRBV29-1 to TRBJ1-2, with 11 bases aligning to TRBD1. Trimming cost V 7 bases and J 6 bases; bases outside gene matches: 1. Germline assignment: CDR1 SQVTM and CDR2 ANQGSEA. The CDR3 has 11 residues. Here the CDR3 reads CSGGQGDGYTF. DNA of the CDR3: TGCAGCGGGGGACAGGGGGATGGCTACACCTTC. The variable domain in full, completed from reference TRBV29-1 and TRBJ1-2, reads SAVISQKPSRDICQRGTSLTIQCQVDSQVTMMFWYRQQPGQSLTLIATANQGSEATYESGFVIDKFPISRPNLTFSTLTVSNMSPEDSSIYLCSGGQGDGYTFGSGTRLTVV.

This chain uses TRBV2 with TRBJ2-5, with 7 bases that match TRBD2. J gave up 8 bases and V 3 bases, and 12 bases lay outside the gene matches. Germline V gives CDR1 SNHLY, CDR2 FYNNEI. The CDR3 sequence is 15 residues long. The CDR3 is CASSEPQGGQGTQYF. The CDR3 DNA sequence: TGTGCCAGCAGTGAGCCCCAGGGAGGGCAAGGTACCCAGTACTTC.

The CDR3 is CSVRKPGSSYNEQFF. CDR3 coding DNA: TGCAGCGTTCGTAAACCGGGAAGCTCCTACAATGAGCAGTTCTTC. The rearrangement joins TRBV29-1 to TRBJ2-1, with D tentatively TRBD2 (5 bases). CDR1 is SQVTM and CDR2 is ANQGSEA in the germline V gene. The CDR3 has 15 amino acids. Trimming took off 5 bases at V and 0 bases at J, with 14 bases between the two ends.

The J gene is TRBJ1-2, the V gene TRBV7-2; perhaps TRBD1 as D (5 bases). CDR1 SGHTA and CDR2 FQGNSA come from the germline V gene. Trimming cost V 5 bases and J 0 bases, with 13 bases left between them. There are 15 residues in the CDR3. CDR3 region: CASSPGGLANYGYTF. The CDR3 DNA reads as TGTGCCAGCAGCCCTGGGGGGTTAGCTAACTATGGCTACACCTTC.

This clone has more than one count but fewer than ten. The chain combines TRBV6-6 with TRBJ2-1, with TRBD2 identical over 11 bases. CDR3 length: 14 residues. CDR1 and CDR2 (germline): MNHNY, SVGAGI (reference sequence). V lost 7 bases to trimming and J lost 6 bases; unmatched junction nucleotides: 5. This CDR3 is CASKLAGGLNEQFF. The CDR3 DNA sequence: TGTGCCAGCAAGTTAGCGGGGGGGCTCAATGAGCAGTTCTTC.

The chain carries TRBV19 and TRBJ1-5, with 8 bases fitting TRBD1. The V and J ends lost 6 bases and 7 bases, in that order; junction bases with no gene match: 11. This CDR3 is built from 15 residues. Germline V gene sequence: CDR1 LNHDA, CDR2 SQIVND (reference sequence). CDR3: CASRGGTGGSQPQHF. CDR3 DNA: TGTGCCAGTAGGGGAGGGACAGGAGGCTCGCAGCCCCAGCATTTT. The variable domain in full, completed from reference TRBV19 and TRBJ1-5, reads DGGITQSPKYLFRKEGQNVTLSCEQNLNHDAMYWYRQDPGQGLRLIYYSQIVNDFQKGDIAEGYSVSREKKESFPLTVTSAQKNPTAFYLCASRGGTGGSQPQHFGDGTRLSIL.

This chain connects TRBV5-1 to TRBJ2-1; D is possibly TRBD1 (5 bases). The V gene lost 4 bases and the J gene lost 8 bases, with 19 bases spanning the gap. CDR1 and CDR2 from the germline V gene are SGHRS and YFSETQ. The CDR3 spans 15 residues. The CDR3 DNA reads TGCGCCAGCAGCCTCCTCAGGGCTCAGGGCGATGAGCAGTTCTTC. This sequence encodes CASSLLRAQGDEQFF.

The chain employs TRBV12-1 and TRBJ1-1. TRBV12-1 is given as a pseudogene. There are 12 residues in the CDR3. In DNA form, the CDR3 reads TGTGCCAACCGACTTAAGGACACTGAAGCTTTCTTT. Translated: CANRLKDTEAFF.

In nucleotides, the CDR3 is TGTGCCAGCGGGTCCGGGCAGGCGGGGGCTCAGCCCCAGCATTTT. Protein product: CASGSGQAGAQPQHF. The rearrangement links TRBV2 to TRBJ1-5; possible D gene TRBD1, 6 bases. There are 15 residues in the CDR3. CDR1 is SNHLY and CDR2 is FYNNEI in the germline V gene. Trimming took 8 bases from V and 6 from J, leaving 20 bases between them.

The gene calls are TRBV19 and TRBJ2-7; 7 nucleotides align to TRBD1. CDR1 is LNHDA, CDR2 SQIVND, per germline (reference sequence). J gave up 6 bases and V 0 bases, and 5 bases lay outside the gene matches. The CDR3 is made up of 14 amino acids. CDR3 in DNA: TGTGCCAGTAGTATAGATCCGACAGGGTTCGAGCAGTACTTC. This translates into CASSIDPTGFEQYF. Drawing the rest from reference TRBV19 and TRBJ2-7, the complete variable domain is DGGITQSPKYLFRKEGQNVTLSCEQNLNHDAMYWYRQDPGQGLRLIYYSQIVNDFQKGDIAEGYSVSREKKESFPLTVTSAQKNPTAFYLCASSIDPTGFEQYFGPGTRLTVT.

The rearrangement joins TRBV18 to TRBJ1-3, with D perhaps matching TRBD1 (5 bases). Germline lookup yields CDR1 KGHSH and CDR2 LQKENI. V was clipped by 0 bases and J by 2 bases, with 8 bases between them. The CDR3 has 15 amino acids. The DNA for the CDR3 is TGTGCCAGCTCACCACCGGGAGGGGCTGGAAACACCATATATTTT. It is translated as CASSPPGGAGNTIYF.

The chain carries TRBV9 and TRBJ2-3, with D perhaps matching TRBD2 (7 bases). Trimming took off 4 bases at V and 7 bases at J, with 19 bases between the two ends. The CDR3 extends over 15 amino acids. Germline loops: CDR1 SGDLS, CDR2 YYNGEE. CDR3 in amino acids: CASSPPSSGGNTQYF. DNA for the CDR3: TGTGCCAGCAGCCCTCCCTCCTCGGGGGGCAATACGCAGTATTTT.

V usage is TRBV4-1 and J usage is TRBJ1-2; the match to TRBD1 covers 9 bases. This CDR3 contains 16 residues. The J segment lost 2 bases and the V segment lost 1 base, leaving 5 bases of the junction unmatched. Germline values: CDR1 MGHRA, CDR2 YSYEKL. DNA for the CDR3: TGCGCCAGCAGCCAAGCAACAGGGGGCTGGAACTATGGCTACACCTTC. Its protein is CASSQATGGWNYGYTF.

In its sample, this clone was seen once. This specimen includes other DNA sequences encoding the same CDR3. The J gene is TRBJ2-1, the V gene TRBV18, with 10 bases matching TRBD1. Per germline, CDR1 KGHSH and CDR2 LQKENI. V was pared by 3 bases and J by 8 bases, with 7 bases of the junction left unmatched. The CDR3 runs 15 residues. The CDR3 protein is CASSPPGTGVHEQFF. The CDR3 DNA is TGTGCCAGCTCACCCCCGGGGACAGGGGTCCATGAGCAGTTCTTC. Full variable domain (outside the CDR3, taken from reference TRBV18 and TRBJ2-1): NAGVMQNPRHLVRRRGQEARLRCSPMKGHSHVYWYRQLPEEGLKFMVYLQKENIIDESGMPKERFSAEFPKEGPSILRIQQVVRGDSAAYFCASSPPGTGVHEQFFGPGTRLTVL.

The rearrangement joins TRBV18 to TRBJ2-5; 9 bases are shared with TRBD1. Germline CDR1 is KGHSH and CDR2 is LQKENI. The trim removed 2 bases at V and 13 bases at J, leaving 5 bases unmatched. This CDR3 region has 12 residues. The chain's CDR3 is CASSPNGDRVYF. The CDR3 DNA follows: TGTGCCAGCTCACCAAACGGGGACAGGGTGTACTTC.

The sample holds one count of this clone. The chain carries TRBV27 and TRBJ1-6; D is undetermined. The germline CDR1 and CDR2 sequences are MNHEY and SMNVEV (reference sequence). The CDR3 is 14 residues long. The germline V and J ends were trimmed by 3 bases and 10 bases, with 13 bases remaining between them. CDR3 sequence: CASSFQVSASPLHF. CDR3 sequence (DNA): TGTGCCAGCAGTTTTCAGGTTTCGGCATCACCCCTCCACTTT.

The gene calls are TRBV4-1 and TRBJ1-1; D might be TRBD1 (6 bases). V was shortened by 0 bases and J by 0 bases, with 14 bases between the two germline ends. The CDR3 is 17 residues long. Germline V gives CDR1 MGHRA, CDR2 YSYEKL. The CDR3 spells CASSQERGGLMNTEAFF. The CDR3 nucleotides are TGCGCCAGCAGCCAAGAAAGGGGGGGCTTGATGAACACTGAAGCTTTCTTT.

The V and J genes are TRBV9 and TRBJ2-5; TRBD2 agrees at 13 bases. The CDR3 sequence is 15 residues long. V lost 3 bases and J lost 3; bases outside the gene matches: 2. Germline values: CDR1 SGDLS, CDR2 YYNGEE. CDR3 sequence: CASSGTSGGEETQYF. The CDR3 DNA reads TGTGCCAGCAGCGGAACTAGCGGGGGGGAAGAGACCCAGTACTTC. Complete variable domain (other parts from reference TRBV9 and TRBJ2-5): DSGVTQTPKHLITATGQRVTLRCSPRSGDLSVYWYQQSLDQGLQFLIQYYNGEERAKGNILERFSAQQFPDLHSELNLSSLELGDSALYFCASSGTSGGEETQYFGPGTRLLVL.

The genes are TRBV6-5 and TRBJ1-1; no clear D gene. Germline loops: CDR1 MNHEY, CDR2 SVGAGI. V was trimmed by 4 bases and J by 3 bases, leaving 6 bases between them. The CDR3 spans 12 residues. CDR3 nucleotide sequence: TGTGCCAGCAGTTCGGGGTACACTGAAGCTTTCTTT. This sequence encodes CASSSGYTEAFF.

The chain employs TRBV19 and TRBJ2-1; TRBD2 aligns across 12 bases. The CDR3 runs to 19 residues. After removal of 3 bases from V and 7 bases from J, the junction contained 16 bases not matched to a gene. Germline V CDR1 and CDR2: LNHDA, SQIVND (reference sequence). In DNA, the CDR3 is TGTGCCAGTAGTATGAGACTAGCGGGGGCCTATTACGAATGGAATGAGCAGTTCTTC. This sequence encodes CASSMRLAGAYYEWNEQFF.

The chain employs TRBV18 and TRBJ2-5, with a tentative D call TRBD1 (5 bases). The V gene lost 1 base and the J gene lost 4 bases, with 10 bases spanning the gap. The CDR3 runs 14 residues. Germline lookup yields CDR1 KGHSH and CDR2 LQKENI. The DNA of the CDR3 is TGTGCCAGCTCACCACATGCAGGGCGAGAGACCCAGTACTTC. This gives the protein CASSPHAGRETQYF.

This clone was detected only once. The V and J genes are TRBV6-5 and TRBJ1-4; 10 bases map to TRBD1. CDR1 and CDR2 (germline): MNHEY, SVGAGI. CDR3 size: 15 residues. Trimming at V came to 1 base and at J to 10 bases, leaving 6 bases not matched to a gene. Here the CDR3 reads CASSYFGTGAGKLFF. The CDR3, as DNA: TGTGCCAGCAGTTACTTCGGGACAGGGGCTGGAAAACTGTTTTTT.

The J gene is TRBJ2-3, the V gene TRBV11-3; D ambiguous. Germline CDR1 reads SGHNT; CDR2 reads YENEEA. The CDR3 is 16 residues long. V was shortened by 1 base and J by 0 bases, with 11 bases between the two germline ends. This CDR3 is CASSLGVSSSTDTQYF. In DNA form, the CDR3 reads TGTGCCAGCAGCTTAGGAGTTTCATCTAGCACAGATACGCAGTATTTT. Combining the CDR3 with reference TRBV11-3 and TRBJ2-3 gives the whole variable domain EAGVVQSPRYKIIEKKQPVAFWCNPISGHNTLYWYLQNLGQGPELLIRYENEEAVDDSQLPKDRFSAERLKGVDSTLKIQPAELGDSAVYLCASSLGVSSSTDTQYFGPGTRLTVL.

The gene calls are TRBV7-2 and TRBJ1-1, with no clear D. V lost 10 bases, J lost 4 bases, and 16 bases lay in between. The CDR3 loop spans 13 amino acids. Germline CDR1 SGHTA, CDR2 FQGNSA. CDR3 sequence reads: CAIQAQGSTEAFF. CDR3 DNA sequence: TGTGCCATCCAAGCTCAAGGGAGCACTGAAGCTTTCTTT.

This clone was seen more than once but under ten times. The chain has TRBV5-1 and TRBJ1-1; D gene uncertain. Trimming took off 8 bases at V and 1 base at J, with 12 bases between the two ends. This CDR3 is built from 13 residues. The germline V gene has CDR1 SGHRS and CDR2 YFSETQ. Written as DNA, the CDR3 is TGCGCCAGTAGAGCCGCCGAGAACACTGAAGCTTTCTTT. Its translation is CASRAAENTEAFF.

J is TRBJ2-7 and V is TRBV15; 7 positions agree with TRBD1. Trimming took 5 bases from V and 4 from J; bases not matched to a gene: 8. CDR1 is LNHNV and CDR2 is YYDKDF in the germline V gene (reference sequence). The CDR3 length is 14 residues. Written as DNA, the CDR3 is TGTGCCACCAGCTCTCGGACAGGTCCTTACGAGCAGTACTTC. Amino acids: CATSSRTGPYEQYF.

This chain links TRBV28 with TRBJ1-4; D may be TRBD1 (6 bases). The CDR3 consists of 15 residues. The V gene's germline CDR1 is MDHEN and CDR2 SYDVKM. V was shortened by 7 bases and J by 4 bases, with 16 bases between the two germline ends. CDR3 DNA: TGTGCCAGCATTTCAACAGGGATAAGTAATGAAAAACTGTTTTTT. This sequence encodes CASISTGISNEKLFF.

The rearrangement uses TRBV6-1 and TRBJ1-6; 11 bases are shared with TRBD1. This CDR3 contains 16 residues. The ends lost 6 bases at V and 10 bases at J; junction bases unmatched: 11. Germline CDR1 is MNHNS and CDR2 is SASEGT. The CDR3 spells CASSESGTGGRSPLHF. In nucleotides, the CDR3 is TGTGCCAGCAGCGAATCCGGGACAGGGGGTCGATCACCCCTCCACTTT.

The gene calls are TRBV12-5 and TRBJ1-3; TRBD1 matches at 7 bases. Germline CDR1 reads LGHNT; CDR2 reads FRNRAP. This CDR3 has 14 amino acids. Trimming at V came to 6 bases and at J to 8 bases, leaving 10 bases not matched to a gene. CDR3 sequence (DNA): TGTGCTAGTGGGAAGACAGGGAGAATAGACACCATATATTTT. Protein: CASGKTGRIDTIYF.

V usage is TRBV6-5 and J usage is TRBJ2-2, with D tentatively TRBD2 (5 bases). The V and J ends lost 0 bases and 4 bases respectively, with 9 bases between them. Per the germline V gene, CDR1 is MNHEY and CDR2 is SVGAGI. The CDR3 extends over 15 amino acids. The CDR3 spells CASSYSRASTGELFF. CDR3 in DNA: TGTGCCAGCAGTTACTCGAGGGCCAGCACCGGGGAGCTGTTTTTT.

A single count supports this clone. The chain couples TRBV30 to TRBJ1-4; 8 nucleotides line up with TRBD1. The CDR3 has 15 amino acids. Germline V CDR1 and CDR2: GTSNPN, SVGIG (reference sequence). The trim removed 0 bases at V and 5 bases at J, leaving 5 bases unmatched. The chain's CDR3 is CAWSVRGQVNEKLFF. The CDR3 DNA follows: TGTGCCTGGAGTGTACGGGGACAGGTGAATGAAAAACTGTTTTTT.

This chain joins TRBV7-9 and TRBJ1-1; no firm D call. There are 12 residues in the CDR3. Germline values: CDR1 SEHNR, CDR2 FQNEAQ (reference sequence). Trimming took off 5 bases at V and 1 base at J, with 5 bases between the two ends. The CDR3 nucleotides read TGTGCCAGCAGCCGGTCGAACACTGAAGCTTTCTTT. Protein sequence: CASSRSNTEAFF.